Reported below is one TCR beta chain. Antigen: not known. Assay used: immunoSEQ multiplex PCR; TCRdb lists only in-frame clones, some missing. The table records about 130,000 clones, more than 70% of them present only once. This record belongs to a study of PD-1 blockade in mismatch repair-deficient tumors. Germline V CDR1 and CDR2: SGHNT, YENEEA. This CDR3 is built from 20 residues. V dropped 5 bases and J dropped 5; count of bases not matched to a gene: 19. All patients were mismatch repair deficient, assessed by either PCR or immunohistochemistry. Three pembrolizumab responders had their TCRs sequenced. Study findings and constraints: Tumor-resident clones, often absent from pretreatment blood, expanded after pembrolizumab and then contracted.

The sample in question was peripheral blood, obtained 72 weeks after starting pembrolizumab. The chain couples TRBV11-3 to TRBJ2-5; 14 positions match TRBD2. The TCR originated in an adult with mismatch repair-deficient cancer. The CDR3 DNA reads TGTGCCAGCAGCGACCCGGATAGGGGACTAGCGGGGGCCCTTGGGGAGACCCAGTACTTC. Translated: CASSDPDRGLAGALGETQYF.